One and the same sample provided the 18 T cell receptor beta chains below, sequenced in a study of blood T cell repertoires in COVID-19. Here immunoSEQ multiplex PCR was the method, and the copy in TCRdb shows in-frame clones only, minus some. The sample contains some 340,000 clones, approximately 91% of which appear only once. What was sequenced was PBMCs or T cells enriched from blood (not recorded which). These receptors came from a woman younger than 45 who had been exposed to COVID-19.

This sequence joins TRBV5-6 and TRBJ2-7; maybe TRBD2 (6 bases). Per the germline V gene, CDR1 is SGHDT and CDR2 is YYEEEE. V shed 4 bases and J shed 1 base, with 18 bases lying between them. The CDR3 totals 16 residues. The CDR3 region has the DNA TGTGCCAGCAGCGACACCCGTGGAGGGGCGTCCTACGAGCAGTACTTC. This gives the protein CASSDTRGGASYEQYF. The full variable domain, rest sourced from reference TRBV5-6 and TRBJ2-7, is DAGVTQSPTHLIKTRGQQVTLRCSPKSGHDTVSWYQQALGQGPQFIFQYYEEEERQRGNFPDRFSGHQFPNYSSELNVNALLLGDSALYLCASSDTRGGASYEQYFGPGTRLTVT.

Details on this clone: An end of the junction differs from the germline gene, which may be a read error. The chain links TRBV7-6 to TRBJ1-1; no clear D gene. The CDR3 has 12 residues. Germline V CDR1 and CDR2: SGHVS, FNYEAQ. CDR3 sequence (DNA): TGTGCCAGCACTTCACTGAAGACTGAAGCTTTCTTT. It codes for CASTSLKTEAFF.

This clone showed up just a few times. The rearrangement links TRBV7-8 to TRBJ1-1, with 8 bases that match TRBD1. V gave up 5 bases and J gave up 4 bases; unmatched junction bases: 6. The CDR3 contains 14 residues. Germline values: CDR1 SGHVS, CDR2 FQNEAQ. CDR3 nucleotide sequence: TGTGCCAGCAGCAAACAGGGGGAGGGCACTGAAGCTTTCTTT. Its protein is CASSKQGEGTEAFF.

The chain employs TRBV19 and TRBJ1-2; 7 nucleotides line up with TRBD1. Trimming took 3 bases from V and 2 from J; bases not matched to a gene: 6. Germline assignment: CDR1 LNHDA and CDR2 SQIVND (reference sequence). The CDR3 is 15 residues long. DNA of the CDR3: TGTGCCAGTAGTATTGGGACAGAATCAAACTATGGCTACACCTTC. Its translation is CASSIGTESNYGYTF.

The chain links TRBV7-9 to TRBJ2-2; tentative D call: TRBD1 (6 bases). The CDR3 covers 18 residues. V lost 0 bases and J lost 2, with 16 bases in between. The germline CDR1 and CDR2 sequences are SEHNR and FQNEAQ (reference sequence). CDR3 coding DNA: TGTGCCAGCAGCTTAGCTCTCAGGGGACGTTATAACACCGGGGAGCTGTTTTTT. Encoded protein: CASSLALRGRYNTGELFF. The entire variable domain, with the rest obtained from reference TRBV7-9 and TRBJ2-2, is as follows: DTGVSQNPRHKITKRGQNVTFRCDPISEHNRLYWYRQTLGQGPEFLTYFQNEAQLEKSRLLSDRFSAERPKGSFSTLEIQRTEQGDSAMYLCASSLALRGRYNTGELFFGEGSRLTVL.

This clone was recorded once. The chain has TRBV5-6 and TRBJ1-2; possible D gene TRBD1, 5 bases. Germline loops: CDR1 SGHDT, CDR2 YYEEEE. Deletions cut 4 bases from V and 0 bases from J, with 10 bases between. The CDR3 runs 14 residues. This CDR3 reads CASSRGDSNYGYTF. In nucleotides, the CDR3 is TGTGCCAGCAGCCGGGGGGACTCTAACTATGGCTACACCTTC.

J is TRBJ1-1 and V is TRBV12-5; D is perhaps TRBD1 (6 bases). Germline V lookup: CDR1 LGHNT, CDR2 FRNRAP. The germline V and J ends were trimmed by 0 bases and 5 bases, with 16 bases remaining between them. CDR3 length: 16 amino acids. The CDR3 sequence: CASGLVVSGGATEAFF. The CDR3 nucleotides are TGTGCTAGTGGTTTGGTAGTGTCGGGGGGGGCGACTGAAGCTTTCTTT. Combining the CDR3 with reference TRBV12-5 and TRBJ1-1 gives the whole variable domain DARVTQTPRHKVTEMGQEVTMRCQPILGHNTVFWYRQTMMQGLELLAYFRNRAPLDDSGMPKDRFSAEMPDATLATLKIQPSEPRDSAVYFCASGLVVSGGATEAFFGQGTRLTVV.

The genes are TRBV11-1 and TRBJ2-5; TRBD1 might be the D (5 bases). The CDR3 has 13 residues. CDR1 and CDR2 (germline): SGHAT, FQDESV (reference sequence). Trimming cost V 3 bases and J 3 bases, with 8 bases left between them. The CDR3 DNA reads TGTGCCAGCAGCTTGGTCAGGGAAGAGACCCAGTACTTC. It translates to CASSLVREETQYF. The full variable domain, completed using reference TRBV11-1 and TRBJ2-5, is EAEVAQSPRYKITEKSQAVAFWCDPISGHATLYWYRQILGQGPELLVQFQDESVVDDSQLPKDRFSAERLKGVDSTLKIQPAELGDSAMYLCASSLVREETQYFGPGTRLLVL.

The CDR3 reads CASRSTSGGIYNEQFF. CDR3 coding DNA: TGTGCCAGCAGAAGTACTAGCGGGGGGATTTACAATGAGCAGTTCTTC. The J gene is TRBJ2-1, the V gene TRBV11-2, with 12 nucleotides matching TRBD2. The V segment lost 6 bases and the J segment 4 bases; nucleotides outside the gene matches: 7. Germline V gene lookup returns CDR1 SGHAT and CDR2 FQNNGV. This CDR3 comprises 16 residues.

The CDR3 DNA reads TGTGCCAGCAGCGTAGGTGGGCTGGTGAATCAGCCCCAGCATTTT. Translated: CASSVGGLVNQPQHF. J is TRBJ1-5 and V is TRBV9; D is unresolved. The CDR3 is 15 residues long. Germline-derived CDR1 and CDR2 are SGDLS and YYNGEE. Trimming removed 0 bases from V and 4 bases from J, with 11 bases in between.

The chain uses TRBV30 and TRBJ2-6; D unclear. CDR1 is GTSNPN and CDR2 is SVGIG in the germline V gene (reference sequence). The CDR3 has 14 amino acids. V dropped 0 bases and J dropped 2 bases, with 5 bases sitting between them. CDR3 DNA sequence: TGTGCCTGGAGTGTATCAGCTGGGGCCAACGTCCTGACTTTC. Translation gives CAWSVSAGANVLTF.

This clone was counted between two and nine times. V and J are TRBV7-8 and TRBJ1-2; a possible D gene is TRBD1 (6 bases). The CDR3 contains 14 residues. With 4 bases removed from V and 4 bases from J, the gap between germline ends came to 13 bases. The germline V gene has CDR1 SGHVS and CDR2 FQNEAQ. CDR3 nucleotides: TGTGCCAGCAGCTCCAGGGGTAGGGGCTATGGCTACACCTTC. Its translation: CASSSRGRGYGYTF.

V usage is TRBV7-2 and J usage is TRBJ1-4; D is undetermined. The V gene's germline CDR1 is SGHTA and CDR2 FQGNSA. The V gene lost 1 base and the J gene lost 3 bases, with 6 bases spanning the gap. The CDR3 runs to 14 residues. The CDR3 nucleotides are TGTGCCAGCAGCTTAGTTCTCTCTAATGAAAAACTGTTTTTT. Residues: CASSLVLSNEKLFF.

The table lists this clone with many counts. The J gene is TRBJ2-5, the V gene TRBV27, with 11 bases lining up with TRBD1. The CDR3 covers 15 residues. Per the germline V gene, CDR1 is MNHEY and CDR2 is SMNVEV (reference sequence). The trim removed 5 bases at V and 4 bases at J, leaving 6 bases unmatched. The CDR3 protein is CASSEGQGARETQYF. The CDR3 bases are TGTGCCAGCAGTGAAGGACAGGGGGCTAGAGAGACCCAGTACTTC.

The rearrangement links TRBV27 to TRBJ2-3; D may be TRBD1 (6 bases). The CDR3 extends over 17 amino acids. Trimming cost V 5 bases and J 8 bases, with 26 bases left between them. Germline V gene sequence: CDR1 MNHEY, CDR2 SMNVEV (reference sequence). The CDR3 is CASSLAGMTGLGSTQYF. DNA of the CDR3: TGTGCCAGCAGTCTAGCCGGGATGACAGGATTAGGGAGTACGCAGTATTTT.

This rearrangement joins TRBV24-1 to TRBJ1-1, with TRBD1 as a possible D gene (5 bases). V was trimmed by 2 bases and J by 8 bases, leaving 11 bases between them. Per germline, CDR1 KGHDR and CDR2 SFDVKD. The CDR3 has 13 residues. CDR3 amino acids: CATSDYQGSEAFF. The CDR3 DNA is TGTGCCACCAGTGATTACCAGGGTTCGGAAGCTTTCTTT.

This clone has just a few counts. The chain combines TRBV5-1 with TRBJ1-2; 9 nucleotides align to TRBD1. This CDR3 is built from 15 residues. CDR1 is SGHRS, CDR2 YFSETQ, per germline. V lost 0 bases, J lost 4 bases, and 4 bases stayed unmatched. The CDR3 spells CASSLAPGQGYGYTF. In DNA, the CDR3 is TGCGCCAGCAGCTTGGCCCCGGGACAGGGCTATGGCTACACCTTC.

J is TRBJ2-2 and V is TRBV18; the match to TRBD1 covers 7 bases. Losses at the gene ends were 1 base for V and 2 bases for J; bases not matched to a gene: 4. CDR1 and CDR2 (germline): KGHSH, LQKENI. CDR3 length equals 16 residues. The CDR3 bases are TGTGCCAGCTCACCACGGCAGGGGGTCAACACCGGGGAGCTGTTTTTT. It yields the protein CASSPRQGVNTGELFF.